The present TCR beta chain was sequenced within a study of Ad26.COV2.S vaccination and SARS-CoV-2 variants (dated by TCRdb to the early 2020s). As for the study more broadly: Donors in the vaccine arm were drawn from COV1001, a phase I-IIa trial of Ad26.COV2.S in healthy adults that was multicentre, randomized, double-blind and placebo-controlled. Dosing of Ad26.COV2.S was intramuscular, at either 5x10^10 or 1x10^11 viral particles, delivered as one shot or as two shots spaced 56 days apart. TCRbeta repertoire sequencing was used to assess the specificity and breadth of SARS-CoV-2-reactive T cell receptors after Ad26.COV2.S vaccination. A total of around 32 samples were included in the TCR-sequenced set, comprising approximately 20 Ad26.COV2.S vaccine recipients, 5 placebo recipients and 8 SARS-CoV-2 convalescent individuals. Trial participants were randomized into five groups of five, in which low-dose or high-dose Ad26.COV2.S was given once or twice, or placebo was given on both occasions. Investigators did not know the trial group allocation while performing experiments and assessing outcomes.

Beyond this particular receptor, the publication reports: The study lacked the statistical power to compare responses across vaccine doses or regimens. After vaccination, spike-specific CD8+ and CD4+ T cell responses were reported to show substantial breadth. According to the authors, total T cell responses may have been underestimated by the TCR breadth and depth analyses. Compared with placebo recipients, Ad26.COV2.S recipients showed higher spike-specific TCR breadth (P = 0.0014). Comparable non-spike TCR breadth was observed between vaccine and placebo recipients, consistent with only spike being contained in the vaccine.

TCRbeta CDR3 regions were sequenced with the immunoSEQ Assay. After extraction, genomic DNA underwent amplification by bias-controlled multiplex PCR, followed by high-throughput sequencing. The paper's processing steps were these. To quantify the absolute abundance of each unique TCRbeta CDR3 region, sequences were collapsed and filtered. T cell fraction was estimated by normalizing TCRbeta template counts to usable DNA, which was measured by amplifying reference genes present in all nucleated cells. Repertoire TCRs were annotated as SARS-CoV-2-specific when V gene, CDR3 amino acid sequence and J gene were exactly matched to a known reactive TCR set. The reference SARS-CoV-2 TCR set was obtained from MIRA and was filtered for enrichment in COVID-19-positive ImmuneCODE repertoires, whereby public or cross-reactive TCRs were removed. Drawing on the MIRA antigens, annotated TCRs were analysed further at the level of specific ORF or position within ORF. Breadth was defined as annotated unique rearrangements over total unique productive rearrangements; depth was the summed frequency of those rearrangements. Two-sided Wilcoxon rank-sum tests were applied when comparing TCR breadth between groups. The table comes from immuneACCESS by way of TCRdb, which keeps in-frame sequences with V and J called. Part of the clones is missing from these tables; in studies checked, under half for an unresolved V gene and the rest for unknown reasons. That table furnishes V, J and clone size, whereas the DNA furnished D and trimming. The sample table lists some 320,000 clones, about 86% of them with a count of one. 1.9% of the sample belongs to the ten largest clones.

Via the germline V gene (reference sequence), CDR1 is SGHNT and CDR2 YYREEE. The CDR3 sequence holds 14 residues, the cysteine and phenylalanine included. Only the CDR3 part of the read is kept: 42 bases, read in frame from the first base. Germline trimming: 5 bases from V, 4 bases from J; junction bases outside gene matches: 8. This specimen's treatment or condition label, interpreted: roughly 18 received Ad26.COV2.S at low or high dose, single or two shots; several received placebo; per-sample allocation not given. For vaccine and placebo recipients, the sequenced repertoires came from samples collected on day 63 after the first injection. Cohort 1b enrolled about 25 adults aged 18-55 years at a single site in Boston, USA, between 29 July and 7 August 2020. Ad26.COV2.S was a replication-incompetent adenovirus type 26 vector that expressed a prefusion-stabilized SARS-CoV-2 spike protein derived from the original Wuhan strain.

This clone was seen a single time. What antigen it recognizes has not been identified. Per-nucleotide qualities are absent, and no much larger clonotype sits a single base away. The V gene is TRBV5-4 and the J gene is TRBJ1-2, with 7 bases in between that match TRBD1. The TCR was taken from a person aged 18-65 years who received the Ad26.COV2.S COVID-19 vaccine or a placebo. This material consisted of peripheral blood, taken in a trial of Ad26.COV2.S vaccine versus placebo. CDR3 reads: CASRDRDSPYGYTF. The sequenced DNA is TGTGCCAGCAGGGATAGGGACAGCCCCTATGGCTACACCTTC. The entire variable domain, with the stretches around the CDR3 drawn from the reference TRBV5-4 and TRBJ1-2 proteins, is ETGVTQSPTHLIKTRGQQVTLRCSSQSGHNTVSWYQQALGQGPQFIFQYYREEENGRGNFPPRFSGLQFPNYSSELNVNALELDDSALYLCASRDRDSPYGYTFGSGTRLTVV.